This T cell receptor beta chain was sequenced in a study of shared T cell receptors in the human thymus. The repertoire was sequenced with immunoSEQ multiplex PCR; TCRdb's copy has only in-frame clones and lacks some. Found here are around 730,000 clones, approximately 85% of them singletons; the top ten hold more than 0.01%. This CDR3 contains 14 residues. Germline CDR1 is SGHRS and CDR2 is YFSETQ. The ends were cut back, 3 bases at V and 6 bases at J, with 14 bases in the middle. The same sample was also studied in work on human thymus T cells. From that report: Resections from corrective heart surgery provided thymus tissue.

Sequencing was performed on thymocytes. The chain links TRBV5-1 to TRBJ2-3, with D tentatively TRBD1 (6 bases). The TCR comes from a girl less than two years old with a congenital heart defect. CDR3 in amino acids: CASSSTPGVDTQYF. The CDR3 DNA sequence: TGCGCCAGCAGCTCAACACCAGGGGTTGATACGCAGTATTTT.